This T cell receptor beta chain was documented in a study of OX40 agonist ivuxolimab in advanced cancers. For the study at large: Ivuxolimab, an agonistic anti-OX40 (CD134) antibody, was given to patients. Partial responses, seen in three patients, involved one hepatocellular carcinoma and two cutaneous melanomas. Age averaged approximately 60 years (range roughly 23 to 90), and 80% to 90% were male.

The count of this clone is one. V was pared by 8 bases and J by 0 bases, with 10 bases of the junction left unmatched. This CDR3 spans 15 amino acids. Germline V gives CDR1 MNHNS, CDR2 SASEGT. The protocol was immunoSEQ multiplex PCR, while the TCRdb copy is restricted to in-frame clones and leaves out a portion. Of about 100,000 clones in the sample, just over 90% are singletons; the top ten hold 0.31%. This TCR came from an adult with an advanced solid tumor such as melanoma, head and neck, liver or kidney cancer. The V and J genes are TRBV6-1 and TRBJ2-7; 7 nucleotides align to TRBD2. This specimen was CD4+ or CD8+ T cells sorted from blood, taken in a trial of the OX40 agonist ivuxolimab. The CDR3 DNA is TGTGCCAGCCAGGGAGGGGTCCTGGTCTCCTACGAGCAGTACTTC. This gives the protein CASQGGVLVSYEQYF.